A single sample is the source of the 21 T cell receptor beta chains below, sequenced in a study of blood T cell repertoires in COVID-19. Repertoires were generated with immunoSEQ multiplex PCR, while TCRdb's copy carries only in-frame clones and drops some. The repertoire holds around 18,000 clones, with approximately 92% as singletons. The sample comprised peripheral blood. The receptors shown here come from a man in his fifties or sixties with active COVID-19.

Note on this clone: One end of the junction is discordant with germline, which a read error may explain. The CDR3 region has the DNA TGCACCAGCACCGAACGCGGGAGCTCCTACAATGAGCAGTTCTTC. Protein sequence: CTSTERGSSYNEQFF. The chain carries TRBV5-1 and TRBJ2-1; 7 bases fit TRBD2. The germline V gene has CDR1 SGHRS and CDR2 YFSETQ. CDR3 length equals 15 residues.

The V and J genes are TRBV21-1 and TRBJ2-7; the DNA was not used to check the table's D call, TRBD2. TRBV21-1 is reported as a pseudogene. The CDR3 has 20 amino acids. The CDR3 nucleotides are TGTGCCAGCAGTTTTCGTTCCTCTTGGCGTTGGGGGGGCAGGGACGACGAGCAGTACTTC. It codes for CASSFRSSWRWGGRDDEQYF.

The sample holds one count of this clone. V and J are TRBV28 and TRBJ2-7; D is ambiguous. V dropped 6 bases and J dropped 2 bases, with 5 bases sitting between them. Germline V gives CDR1 MDHEN, CDR2 SYDVKM. CDR3 length: 11 amino acids. This CDR3 is CASSQTYEQYF. CDR3 in DNA: TGTGCCAGCAGCCAAACCTACGAGCAGTACTTC.

By proportion, this clone is large. The chain employs TRBV27 and TRBJ2-3, with TRBD2 identical over 9 bases. Germline loops: CDR1 MNHEY, CDR2 SMNVEV (reference sequence). Losses at the gene ends were 5 bases for V and 2 bases for J; bases not matched to a gene: 5. This CDR3 region has 15 residues. CDR3: CASSPAGGHTDTQYF. Here the CDR3 DNA reads TGTGCCAGCAGTCCGGCGGGGGGGCACACAGATACGCAGTATTTT.

The chain carries TRBV7-9 and TRBJ2-2, with D hard to call. The V gene's germline CDR1 is SEHNR and CDR2 FQNEAQ (reference sequence). The CDR3 extends over 12 amino acids. With 5 bases removed from V and 2 bases from J, the gap between germline ends came to 3 bases. The CDR3 loop reads CASSTNTGELFF. As DNA, the CDR3 is TGTGCCAGCAGCACAAACACCGGGGAGCTGTTTTTT.

This CDR3 is CASSQVGSPSEEQFF. CDR3 nucleotide sequence: TGTGCCAGCAGCCAAGTCGGATCCCCTAGCGAGGAGCAGTTCTTC. The V gene is TRBV14, the J gene TRBJ2-1; TRBD2 might be the D (6 bases). The V end lost 1 base, the J end lost 10 bases, and 17 bases lay between the germline ends. The germline gives CDR1 SGHDN, CDR2 FVKESK. The CDR3 is made up of 15 amino acids.

The rearrangement uses TRBV19 and TRBJ1-1; weak D call: TRBD1 (5 bases). Germline V lookup: CDR1 LNHDA, CDR2 SQIVND (reference sequence). The V gene lost 6 bases and the J gene lost 1 base, with 21 bases spanning the gap. There are 17 residues in the CDR3. This CDR3 reads CASREGSATWGNTEAFF. Here the CDR3 DNA reads TGTGCCAGTAGGGAGGGGTCGGCGACTTGGGGGAACACTGAAGCTTTCTTT.

This chain joins TRBV7-9 and TRBJ1-2; 9 bases align to TRBD1. The germline V gene has CDR1 SEHNR and CDR2 FQNEAQ (reference sequence). V was clipped by 3 bases and J by 5 bases; unmatched bases: 7. This CDR3 is built from 15 residues. The CDR3 is CASSFSETGGYGYTF. Here the CDR3 DNA reads TGTGCCAGCAGCTTTTCCGAGACAGGGGGTTATGGCTACACCTTC.

The DNA for the CDR3 is TGTGCCAGCAGCCAAGGATTTGACTATTCTGAGACCCAGTACTTC. As protein: CASSQGFDYSETQYF. The rearrangement joins TRBV14 to TRBJ2-5, with a tentative D call TRBD2 (5 bases). The CDR3 is made up of 15 amino acids. CDR1 and CDR2 from the germline V gene are SGHDN and FVKESK. Trimming took off 1 base at V and 5 bases at J, with 14 bases between the two ends.

V and J are TRBV6-5 and TRBJ1-2; TRBD1 matches 10 bases. Trimming at V came to 5 bases and at J to 7 bases, leaving 10 bases not matched to a gene. CDR3 length: 15 amino acids. Germline-derived CDR1 and CDR2 are MNHEY and SVGAGI. In DNA, the CDR3 is TGTGCCAGCAGTACTACGACAGGGGGCGAAGCTGGCTACACCTTC. Its protein is CASSTTTGGEAGYTF.

This clone showed up just a few times. This chain's CDR3 is CASSIGYGYTF. The CDR3 region has the DNA TGTGCCAGTAGTATCGGGTATGGCTACACCTTC. V usage is TRBV19 and J usage is TRBJ1-2; D is unresolved. The germline V and J ends were trimmed by 3 bases and 5 bases, with 4 bases remaining between them. CDR3 length: 11 residues. The germline CDR1 and CDR2 sequences are LNHDA and SQIVND (reference sequence).

V is TRBV3-1 (or the pseudogene TRBV3-2) and J is TRBJ2-7, with 7 bases matching TRBD2. Germline V gene sequence: CDR1 LGHDT, CDR2 YNNKEL (reference sequence). This CDR3 is built from 16 residues. V dropped 4 bases and J dropped 2; count of bases not matched to a gene: 11. The DNA for the CDR3 is TGTGCCAGCAGCCCACTTCTCCTAGCGGACACCTACGAGCAGTACTTC. Its translation is CASSPLLLADTYEQYF.

The chain uses TRBV9 and TRBJ2-3; D is undetermined. Per the germline V gene, CDR1 is SGDLS and CDR2 is YYNGEE. The V gene lost 0 bases and the J gene lost 3 bases, with 8 bases spanning the gap. The CDR3 loop spans 14 amino acids. CDR3 sequence (DNA): TGTGCCAGCAGCGTAGACGGTAGAACAGATACGCAGTATTTT. Its protein product is CASSVDGRTDTQYF.

This clone was seen a few times. The gene calls are TRBV30 and TRBJ1-3, with D possibly being TRBD1 (5 bases). This CDR3 comprises 17 residues. Between the trimmed V and J ends, which lost 7 bases and 2 bases, there was a span of 24 bases. The germline V gene encodes CDR1 GTSNPN and CDR2 SVGIG (reference sequence). CDR3 sequence: CALRGGTVNLAGNTIYF. CDR3 bases: TGTGCCTTACGTGGGGGGACGGTTAATTTAGCTGGAAACACCATATATTTT. The whole variable domain, filled in from reference TRBV30 and TRBJ1-3, reads SQTIHQWPATLVQPVGSPLSLECTVEGTSNPNLYWYRQAAGRGLQLLFYSVGIGQISSEVPQNLSASRPQDRQFILSSKKLLLSDSGFYLCALRGGTVNLAGNTIYFGEGSWLTVV.

The J gene is TRBJ2-4, the V gene TRBV28; 7 nucleotides align to TRBD1. CDR1 is MDHEN and CDR2 is SYDVKM in the germline V gene. With V trimmed by 7 bases and J by 6 bases, 6 bases remained unmatched. This CDR3 comprises 13 residues. The CDR3 DNA reads TGTGCCAGCACCTCGAACAGGGGAAACATTCAGTACTTC. This sequence encodes CASTSNRGNIQYF.

This clone has more than one count but fewer than ten. The chain joins TRBV5-1 to TRBJ2-5; TRBD2 is a possible D gene (5 bases). This CDR3 comprises 14 residues. Trimming cost V 0 bases and J 0 bases, with 6 bases left between them. Germline assignment: CDR1 SGHRS and CDR2 YFSETQ. The CDR3 DNA follows: TGCGCCAGCAGCTTGGCGGGAAACCAAGAGACCCAGTACTTC. Its translation is CASSLAGNQETQYF.

The rearrangement joins TRBV2 to TRBJ2-7, with 9 bases that match TRBD1. Unmatched junction bases numbered 12, after V lost 5 bases and J lost 4 bases. The CDR3 length is 16 residues. CDR1 and CDR2 (germline): SNHLY, FYNNEI. CDR3 loop: CASSRTRQGGTYEQYF. CDR3 DNA sequence: TGTGCCAGCAGTCGTACGAGACAGGGGGGGACGTACGAGCAGTACTTC.

V and J are TRBV2 and TRBJ2-4; 12 bases align to TRBD1. The CDR3 has 15 residues. Germline V CDR1 and CDR2: SNHLY, FYNNEI. V lost 11 bases to trimming and J lost 1 base; unmatched junction nucleotides: 6. The CDR3 coding sequence is TGTGCCGCTTGGGGACAGGGGGCGGCCAAAAACATTCAGTACTTC. It encodes CAAWGQGAAKNIQYF.

J is TRBJ2-5 and V is TRBV9; D is perhaps TRBD2 (5 bases). The V and J ends lost 4 bases and 5 bases respectively, with 15 bases between them. Germline V gene data show CDR1 as SGDLS and CDR2 as YYNGEE. This CDR3 contains 14 residues. The CDR3 coding sequence is TGTGCCAGCAGCCCCACGGGGTTATTTGAGACCCAGTACTTC. Its translation is CASSPTGLFETQYF.

The chain employs TRBV19 and TRBJ2-7; 10 positions agree with TRBD1. Trimming took 5 bases from V and 6 from J; bases not matched to a gene: 13. Per the germline V gene, CDR1 is LNHDA and CDR2 is SQIVND (reference sequence). CDR3 length equals 16 residues. The CDR3, as DNA: TGTGCCAGTAGTCTAGGGACAGGGGCCGCGGATTTCGAGCAGTACTTC. Translating it yields CASSLGTGAADFEQYF. Based on the CDR3 plus reference TRBV19 and TRBJ2-7, the full variable domain is DGGITQSPKYLFRKEGQNVTLSCEQNLNHDAMYWYRQDPGQGLRLIYYSQIVNDFQKGDIAEGYSVSREKKESFPLTVTSAQKNPTAFYLCASSLGTGAADFEQYFGPGTRLTVT.

The chain couples TRBV4-1 to TRBJ1-1; 8 bases match TRBD1. J was trimmed by 6 bases and V by 4 bases; bases with no gene match: 13. The V gene's germline CDR1 is MGHRA and CDR2 YSYEKL. This CDR3 is built from 16 residues. The CDR3 coding sequence is TGCGCCAGCAGCCGTGGGTTAGGAGCAGGGGGCTCTGAAGCTTTCTTT. This sequence encodes CASSRGLGAGGSEAFF.